This TCR beta chain originates from a study of T cell clones after liver transplantation (dated by TCRdb to between 2018 and 2021). About the investigation overall: The samples were obtained from ITN030ST, a randomized trial that attempted immunosuppression withdrawal within 2 years after liver transplantation. After a pre-transplant mixed lymphocyte reaction, TCRbeta sequencing was used to pinpoint donor-reactive T cell clones, which were subsequently tracked in post-transplant blood. As an antigen-independent comparator for donor-reactive sequences, third party-reactive TCRbeta sequences were also identified from pre-transplant MLRs. Of the eight recipients, a few were HCV-positive, while the remaining recipients had been transplanted for non-autoimmune, non-viral indications. Subjects received no induction therapy and standard immunosuppression until randomization at 12-24 months post-transplant. To count as tolerant, a recipient had to stay completely off immunosuppression for at least one year without liver enzymes climbing beyond twice the upper limit of normal. Blood samples were collected pre-transplant, pre-randomization before withdrawal, and post-randomization after either complete withdrawal or failed withdrawal. The study cohort included 8 liver transplant recipients, of whom 3 were classified as tolerant and 5 as non-tolerant.

The full study reports these points: Because allograft tissue specimens were not available, migration of donor-reactive T cells into the graft, rather than deletion, may have occurred. Donor-reactive sequences declined more than third party-reactive ones, suggesting partial antigen-specific deletion unrelated to withdrawal success. When repertoire turnover was accounted for, significantly reduced detection of donor-reactive sequences was found in 7 of 8 subjects for CD4 and in 8 of 8 subjects for CD8. In a couple of subjects, low numbers of available donor cells limited the measurable donor-reactive repertoire. Circulating donor-reactive CD4 TCRbeta sequences fell significantly post-transplant in most of the 8 subjects, irrespective of tolerance or HCV status. Conclusions were preliminary, limited by small, heterogeneous patient numbers and non-standardized post-transplant time points.

CDR1 and CDR2 (MNHEY, SMNVEV) derive from the germline V gene (reference sequence). The CDR3 numbers 13 residues from cysteine through phenylalanine. CDR3 DNA is the only sequence kept; it has 39 bases, read in frame from the first base. The V end gives up 8 bases and the J end 4 bases, leaving 6 bases in the junction not matched to a gene. Unstimulated PBMCs, after thawing, were stained for CD3, CD4 and CD8 and then FACS-sorted into CD3+CD4+ and CD3+CD8+ populations. All 8 studied subjects were randomized to withdrawal of immunosuppression. The Qiagen DNeasy Blood and Tissue Kit was used to isolate genomic DNA. High-throughput TCRbeta CDR3 sequencing of frozen genomic DNA was performed by immunoSEQ, with PCR amplification, mapping, bias correction and internal controls included. The paper's data handling went like this. Only productive rearrangements were retained, with each unique TCRbeta sequence defined by its CDR3 nucleotide sequence together with its V and J gene. A sequence counted as donor-reactive only if the sequence showed at least 5-fold expansion in CFSE-low cells compared with unstimulated pre-transplant cells and had a frequency of at least 0.01%. To ensure at least 90% detection power, minimum frequency thresholds were set for each subject based on that subject's lowest-template unstimulated sample. Jensen-Shannon divergence between the top 1000 TCRbeta sequences post- versus pre-transplant served as the measure of repertoire turnover. Changes in detection of donor-reactive sequences were assessed with two-sided Fisher's exact tests. The clones in this table, taken by TCRdb from immuneACCESS, are in-frame only. Not every clone is retained; where verified, under half of the shortfall comes from an unresolved V gene, and the cause of the rest is unknown. The V and J calls and clone size were taken over from that table, and D and trimming were inferred from the DNA. The sample table records some 15,000 clones; roughly 84% of these occur just once. The ten largest clones take up 28% of the sample.

To note about this clone: The specificity of this receptor is unknown. Base qualities were left out, and no much larger clone turns up one base away.

The TCR was taken from a human patient who received a liver transplant. After a transplant, the donor of the graft may account for some T cells. The V and J genes are TRBV27 and TRBJ2-3; 7 bases in the middle match TRBD1. The specimen was CD8+ T cells from blood, collected about 50 months after liver transplant. The CDR3 protein sequence reads: CASGKGAADTQYF. The DNA sequence is as follows: TGTGCCAGCGGGAAGGGGGCGGCAGATACGCAGTATTTT.